The 24 T cell receptor beta chains in this list originate from one sample, sequenced in a study of CD8+CD57+ T cells in acquired aplastic anemia. TCR beta VDJ and CDR3 profiles were obtained from a genomic DNA template. One entry per CDR3 protein, called by TCRdb with MiXCR from the reads. The sample shows 150,000 to 200,000 distinct CDR3 sequences, over 60% of them seen only once. Specimen: sorted CD4+, CD8+, or CD8+CD57+ T cells (not recorded which) from PBMCs. These receptors all stem from a human donor with severe aplastic anemia or a healthy control (not recorded which).

The chain links TRBV12-3 or TRBV12-4 to TRBJ2-7; D uncertain. CDR3 length: 14 residues. V lost 3 bases to trimming and J lost 3 bases, with 12 bases between them. The DNA of the CDR3 is TGTGCCAGCAGTTTGATGGCTACGGGCTACGAGCAGTACTTC. Protein: CASSLMATGYEQYF.

This clonotype has more than one count but fewer than ten. The gene calls are TRBV10-1 and TRBJ2-2; D might be TRBD2 (5 bases). Trimming left V 2 bases short and J 2 bases short, with 12 bases between. The CDR3 length is 16 residues. Per the germline V gene, CDR1 is WNHNN and CDR2 is SYGVQD (reference sequence). CDR3 sequence: CASSEPPRGNTGELFF. The CDR3 DNA sequence: TGCGCCAGCAGTGAGCCTCCTCGGGGTAACACCGGGGAGCTGTTTTTT.

This chain joins TRBV7-2 and TRBJ2-7; D not resolved. V was trimmed by 3 bases and J by 0 bases, leaving 6 bases between them. Germline V gene lookup returns CDR1 SGHTA and CDR2 FQGNSA. This CDR3 is 13 amino acids long. In DNA, the CDR3 is TGTGCCAGCAGCTTCAGGAGCTCCTACGAGCAGTACTTC. Translation gives CASSFRSSYEQYF. Using reference TRBV7-2 and TRBJ2-7 for the parts outside the CDR3, the full variable domain is GAGVSQSPSNKVTEKGKDVELRCDPISGHTALYWYRQSLGQGLEFLIYFQGNSAPDKSGLPSDRFSAERTGGSVSTLTIQRTQQEDSAVYLCASSFRSSYEQYFGPGTRLTVT.

The rearrangement joins TRBV20-1 to TRBJ2-7; 9 positions agree with TRBD1. The length of the CDR3 is 13 residues. V dropped 3 bases and J dropped 3; count of bases not matched to a gene: 3. Looked up from germline, CDR1 is DFQATT and CDR2 is SNEGSKA (reference sequence). CDR3 DNA sequence: TGCAGTGCTAGGGGACAGGGAATCTACGAGCAGTACTTC. The encoded protein is CSARGQGIYEQYF.

CDR3 coding DNA: TGCAGCGTGTGGAAAGGGGGAAATGAGCAGTTCTTC. It encodes CSVWKGGNEQFF. The chain joins TRBV29-1 to TRBJ2-1, with D maybe TRBD1 (6 bases). The V gene's germline CDR1 is SQVTM and CDR2 ANQGSEA. This CDR3 has 12 residues. Trimming pared 6 bases from V and 7 bases from J, leaving 13 bases between.

This clonotype showed up many times. The chain has TRBV12-3 or TRBV12-4 and TRBJ1-4; 7 bases are shared with TRBD1. The CDR3 totals 17 residues. J was trimmed by 3 bases and V by 4 bases; bases with no gene match: 11. This CDR3 reads CASSSLTGRLPNEKLFF. DNA for the CDR3: TGTGCCAGCAGTTCCCTGACAGGGAGGCTCCCTAATGAAAAACTGTTTTTT.

V is TRBV20-1 and J is TRBJ2-7, with D unclear. CDR1 is DFQATT, CDR2 SNEGSKA, per germline (reference sequence). The germline V and J ends were trimmed by 5 bases and 1 base, with 12 bases remaining between them. The CDR3 totals 13 residues. The CDR3 sequence: CSARSDGSYEQYF. In DNA, the CDR3 is TGCAGTGCTCGTTCGGACGGATCCTACGAGCAGTACTTC.

The rearrangement uses TRBV7-9 and TRBJ2-7; D gene unclear. The germline CDR1 and CDR2 sequences are SEHNR and FQNEAQ (reference sequence). CDR3 size: 13 residues. V was shortened by 3 bases and J by 6 bases, with 12 bases between the two germline ends. The CDR3 protein is CASSLGSLGEQYF. The CDR3 coding sequence is TGTGCCAGCAGCTTGGGTAGTCTGGGCGAGCAGTACTTC. Full variable domain (missing parts from reference TRBV7-9 and TRBJ2-7): DTGVSQNPRHKITKRGQNVTFRCDPISEHNRLYWYRQTLGQGPEFLTYFQNEAQLEKSRLLSDRFSAERPKGSFSTLEIQRTEQGDSAMYLCASSLGSLGEQYFGPGTRLTVT.

The table lists this clonotype with a count of one. The chain joins TRBV7-4 to TRBJ1-2; D not certain. V was clipped by 5 bases and J by 8 bases, with 12 bases between them. The germline gives CDR1 SGHVT, CDR2 SQSDAQ. CDR3 length equals 12 residues. CDR3 sequence: CASSAWQEGYTF. CDR3 DNA: TGTGCCAGCAGCGCTTGGCAGGAGGGCTACACCTTC.

V is TRBV5-6 and J is TRBJ2-3; 9 bases match TRBD2. Germline V gives CDR1 SGHDT, CDR2 YYEEEE. CDR3 size: 13 residues. With V trimmed by 7 bases and J by 4 bases, 4 bases remained unmatched. DNA for the CDR3: TGTGCCAGCGCAAAGCGGGAGGCAGATACGCAGTATTTT. Amino acids: CASAKREADTQYF.

This rearrangement joins TRBV7-3 to TRBJ2-2, with a tentative D call TRBD1 (5 bases). Germline CDR1 and CDR2: SGHTA and FQGTGA. CDR3 length: 14 residues. The ends were cut back, 2 bases at V and 5 bases at J, with 9 bases in the middle. The CDR3 DNA follows: TGTGCCAGCAGCTTATTGGGGCCGACCGGGGAGCTGTTTTTT. Protein: CASSLLGPTGELFF. Together with reference TRBV7-3 and TRBJ2-2, the CDR3 gives the full variable domain: GAGVSQTPSNKVTEKGKYVELRCDPISGHTALYWYRQSLGQGPEFLIYFQGTGAADDSGLPNDRFFAVRPEGSVSTLKIQRTERGDSAVYLCASSLLGPTGELFFGEGSRLTVL.

The rearrangement links TRBV12-3 or TRBV12-4 to TRBJ1-6; 9 bases are a match to TRBD1. The ends lost 6 bases at V and 7 bases at J; junction bases unmatched: 10. CDR3 length equals 16 residues. The CDR3 DNA is TGTGCCAGCAGGAAAGAAGGGACAGGGATCAATTCACCCCTCCACTTT. Translation: CASRKEGTGINSPLHF.

The chain has TRBV20-1 and TRBJ2-1; D gene uncertain. Per the germline V gene, CDR1 is DFQATT and CDR2 is SNEGSKA (reference sequence). Trimming cost V 0 bases and J 0 bases, with 15 bases left between them. This CDR3 is 17 amino acids long. The CDR3 loop reads CSARDQGVWSSYNEQFF. The CDR3 bases are TGCAGTGCTAGAGATCAAGGAGTCTGGAGCTCCTACAATGAGCAGTTCTTC.

This clonotype is a singleton in its sample. The chain recombines TRBV2 with TRBJ1-3; possibly TRBD1 for D (5 bases). V was trimmed by 8 bases and J by 3 bases, leaving 14 bases between them. Germline V gives CDR1 SNHLY, CDR2 FYNNEI. CDR3 length equals 14 residues. The CDR3 region has the DNA TGTGCCAGCGCTGTTACAGGAGGTGGAAACACCATATATTTT. Protein sequence: CASAVTGGGNTIYF. Filled out from reference TRBV2 and TRBJ1-3, the complete variable domain reads EPEVTQTPSHQVTQMGQEVILRCVPISNHLYFYWYRQILGQKVEFLVSFYNNEISEKSEIFDDQFSVERPDGSNFTLKIRSTKLEDSAMYFCASAVTGGGNTIYFGEGSWLTVV.

V and J are TRBV7-9 and TRBJ2-2, with D perhaps matching TRBD2 (5 bases). Trimming left V 5 bases short and J 8 bases short, with 9 bases between. This CDR3 has 12 amino acids. Germline CDR1 reads SEHNR; CDR2 reads FQNEAQ (reference sequence). CDR3 region: CASSGEGGELFF. The DNA for the CDR3 is TGTGCCAGCAGCGGAGAGGGAGGGGAGCTGTTTTTT.

The gene calls are TRBV5-4 and TRBJ2-1; D gene uncertain. The closer fit of TRBJ2-7 to the DNA end suggests the J call may be wrong. CDR3 length equals 13 residues. Germline values: CDR1 SGHNT, CDR2 YYREEE (reference sequence). CDR3 protein: CASSLAGSDEQYF. In nucleotides, the CDR3 is TGTGCCAGCAGCTTGGCCGGTTCCGACGAGCAGTACTTC.

J is TRBJ1-3 and V is TRBV20-1; D not certain. The CDR3 runs 15 residues. Germline CDR1 DFQATT, CDR2 SNEGSKA (reference sequence). Trimming took 0 bases from V and 0 from J, leaving 9 bases between them. The CDR3 nucleotides are TGCAGTGCTAGAGATGAATCCAGCTCTGGAAACACCATATATTTT. This gives the protein CSARDESSSGNTIYF.

This clonotype was recorded once. The chain recombines TRBV20-1 with TRBJ2-5; TRBD2 agrees at 8 bases. Germline loops: CDR1 DFQATT, CDR2 SNEGSKA (reference sequence). This CDR3 is 13 amino acids long. Losses at the gene ends were 8 bases for V and 1 base for J; bases not matched to a gene: 6. CDR3 region: CSLWTSSQETQYF. DNA of the CDR3: TGCAGTCTGTGGACTAGCTCCCAAGAGACCCAGTACTTC.

This clonotype was counted a few times. This rearrangement joins TRBV10-1 to TRBJ1-2; possible D gene TRBD1, 5 bases. Germline V lookup: CDR1 WNHNN, CDR2 SYGVQD (reference sequence). Trimming left V 10 bases short and J 3 bases short, with 15 bases between. This CDR3 contains 13 residues. The CDR3 sequence: CATKPGIHYGYTF. CDR3 in DNA: TGCGCCACCAAACCAGGGATCCACTATGGCTACACCTTC.

In this sample, this clonotype turned up many times. This rearrangement joins TRBV4-3 to TRBJ2-1, with D maybe TRBD1 (6 bases). V shed 0 bases and J shed 15 bases, with 15 bases lying between them. CDR3 size: 13 residues. From germline, CDR1 is LGHNA and CDR2 YSLEER. The CDR3 DNA is TGCGCCAGCAGCCAAGACCGGGACATCAAGGGGTTCTTC. Translation gives CASSQDRDIKGFF.

The V call is TRBV6-1, the J call TRBJ2-1, with 11 bases identical to TRBD1. Germline V CDR1 and CDR2: MNHNS, SASEGT. Germline trimming cut 7 bases from V and 8 bases from J; bases unmatched to any gene: 7. There are 14 residues in the CDR3. The CDR3 loop is CASTQRTGGDEQFF. The CDR3 DNA reads TGTGCCAGCACCCAGAGGACAGGGGGCGATGAGCAGTTCTTC.

J is TRBJ2-1 and V is TRBV10-3, with D unclear. The CDR3 totals 15 residues. CDR1 is ENHRY and CDR2 is SYGVKD in the germline V gene. Trimming took off 2 bases at V and 4 bases at J, with 12 bases between the two ends. CDR3 coding DNA: TGTGCCATCAGTGAGCCCTTTTGGGGATACAATGAGCAGTTCTTC. Its protein product is CAISEPFWGYNEQFF.

This clonotype was seen many times. The chain is built from TRBV29-1 and TRBJ2-1, with 7 bases matching TRBD2. V lost 7 bases to trimming and J lost 6 bases; unmatched junction nucleotides: 6. Germline V gene sequence: CDR1 SQVTM, CDR2 ANQGSEA. CDR3 size: 12 residues. In nucleotides, the CDR3 is TGCAGCGGCGAGGGCGGGGGCAATGAGCAGTTCTTC. Protein product: CSGEGGGNEQFF.

The chain couples TRBV19 to TRBJ2-1; 8 bases map to TRBD1. Germline loops: CDR1 LNHDA, CDR2 SQIVND (reference sequence). V lost 10 bases and J lost 10; bases outside the gene matches: 9. The CDR3 extends over 12 amino acids. As DNA, the CDR3 is TGTGCCACCAAGGACAGGGCCGAGGAGCAGTTCTTC. It encodes CATKDRAEEQFF.